The 21 T cell receptor beta chains below come from one sample, sequenced in a study of T cell responses to AZD1222 COVID-19 vaccine. Profiling relied on immunoSEQ multiplex PCR, and the TCRdb table lists in-frame clones only, not all of them. The table records some 140,000 clones, around 85% of them present only once. Sequencing used peripheral blood, obtained on day 0 of MenACWY control vaccination. The receptor set was obtained from an adult in good health.

The chain employs TRBV6-5 and TRBJ1-2; 7 nucleotides agree with TRBD1. Germline CDR1 reads MNHEY; CDR2 reads SVGAGI. The CDR3 has 14 amino acids. Trimming at V came to 7 bases and at J to 4 bases, leaving 9 bases not matched to a gene. CDR3 in amino acids: CASTVGGPGYGYTF. The CDR3 DNA is TGTGCCAGCACCGTAGGGGGCCCCGGCTATGGCTACACCTTC.

The genes are TRBV6-2 or TRBV6-3 and TRBJ2-7, with 7 bases matching TRBD1. Germline V gene lookup returns CDR1 MNHEY and CDR2 SVGEGT. V shed 6 bases and J 3 bases; nucleotides not matched to a gene: 8. CDR3 length: 14 residues. CDR3 DNA sequence: TGTGCCAGCAGCCGCGTAGGGGGCGGCTACGAGCAGTACTTC. Residues: CASSRVGGGYEQYF.

The sample holds a few counts of this clone. The genes are TRBV27 and TRBJ1-4, with 9 nucleotides matching TRBD1. The CDR3 extends over 18 amino acids. Trimming cost V 3 bases and J 0 bases; bases outside gene matches: 8. CDR1 is MNHEY and CDR2 is SMNVEV in the germline V gene (reference sequence). The CDR3 region has the DNA TGTGCCAGCAGTTTGAGGCGGGACAGGGATCCAACTAATGAAAAACTGTTTTTT. Translating gives CASSLRRDRDPTNEKLFF.

Only one count was recorded for this clone. The gene calls are TRBV6-5 and TRBJ2-6; D is unclear. From germline, CDR1 is MNHEY and CDR2 SVGAGI. This CDR3 has 13 amino acids. V was cut by 6 bases and J by 2 bases, with 5 bases left in between. This CDR3 is CASSPPGANVLTF. In nucleotides, the CDR3 is TGTGCCAGCAGCCCCCCTGGGGCCAACGTCCTGACTTTC.

This chain connects TRBV6-5 to TRBJ1-2; D is uncertain. The CDR3 runs to 12 residues. The V gene's germline CDR1 is MNHEY and CDR2 SVGAGI. V dropped 7 bases and J dropped 9 bases, with 15 bases sitting between them. The CDR3 DNA follows: TGTGCCAGCACAGAGCGGATCGAGAGCTACACCTTC. It specifies CASTERIESYTF.

This clone was found once. The rearrangement joins TRBV5-1 to TRBJ1-4; D uncertain. The V end lost 2 bases, the J end lost 3 bases, and 8 bases lay between the germline ends. Germline V lookup: CDR1 SGHRS, CDR2 YFSETQ. The CDR3 runs 14 residues. CDR3 residues: CASSFQGSNEKLFF. The CDR3 nucleotides are TGCGCCAGCAGCTTCCAAGGGTCTAATGAAAAACTGTTTTTT.

The rearrangement links TRBV4-1 to TRBJ1-2; D may be TRBD1 (5 bases). The V end was cut by 0 bases, the J end by 2 bases, with 10 bases between. The length of the CDR3 is 15 residues. CDR1 is MGHRA and CDR2 is YSYEKL in the germline V gene. CDR3 amino acids: CASSQEGQENYGYTF. CDR3 bases: TGCGCCAGCAGCCAAGAGGGGCAGGAGAACTATGGCTACACCTTC.

The chain links TRBV2 to TRBJ1-1; no clear D. The CDR3 is 15 residues long. The V and J ends lost 5 bases and 2 bases respectively, with 15 bases between them. The germline gives CDR1 SNHLY, CDR2 FYNNEI. The CDR3 region is CASSFSGSLNTEAFF. CDR3 DNA: TGTGCCAGCAGTTTTAGCGGCAGTCTAAACACTGAAGCTTTCTTT. Variable domain in full (rest from reference TRBV2 and TRBJ1-1): EPEVTQTPSHQVTQMGQEVILRCVPISNHLYFYWYRQILGQKVEFLVSFYNNEISEKSEIFDDQFSVERPDGSNFTLKIRSTKLEDSAMYFCASSFSGSLNTEAFFGQGTRLTVV.

The chain couples TRBV15 to TRBJ2-5; D uncertain. The CDR3 loop spans 12 amino acids. From germline, CDR1 is LNHNV and CDR2 YYDKDF (reference sequence). The V and J ends lost 1 base and 9 bases respectively, with 9 bases between them. CDR3 sequence reads: CATSRAELAQYF. CDR3 DNA: TGTGCCACCAGCAGAGCGGAGTTGGCCCAGTACTTC.

CDR3 sequence (DNA): TGTGCCACCAGTGATTTGACAGGGGCTTTAAACACCGGGGAGCTGTTTTTT. Encoded protein: CATSDLTGALNTGELFF. The chain combines TRBV24-1 with TRBJ2-2; TRBD1 aligns across 7 bases. The germline gives CDR1 KGHDR, CDR2 SFDVKD. J gave up 2 bases and V 0 bases, and 5 bases lay outside the gene matches. CDR3 length: 17 residues.

A word on this clone: At one of its ends the junction is not consistent with the germline gene, which may arise from a read error. This chain joins TRBV12-3 or TRBV12-4 and TRBJ1-4; D is unclear. This CDR3 comprises 11 residues. CDR3 DNA sequence: TGTGCCAGCGTCTTTAATGGAAAACTGTTTTTT. This translates into CASVFNGKLFF.

V and J are TRBV7-2 and TRBJ2-7; 7 bases map to TRBD1. V trimming: 5 bases; J trimming: 5 bases; junction bases outside the gene matches: 9. The CDR3 consists of 14 residues. Germline CDR1 and CDR2: SGHTA and FQGNSA. CDR3 sequence reads: CASSRTGPVDEQYF. CDR3 nucleotides: TGTGCCAGCAGCCGGACAGGTCCGGTCGACGAGCAGTACTTC.

The J gene is TRBJ2-5, the V gene TRBV29-1, with D uncertain. The V end lost 4 bases, the J end lost 9 bases, and 18 bases lay between the germline ends. This CDR3 is 13 amino acids long. CDR1 and CDR2 (germline): SQVTM, ANQGSEA. The CDR3: CSVVGDGAWAQYF. Written as DNA, the CDR3 is TGCAGCGTTGTCGGCGACGGAGCTTGGGCCCAGTACTTC.

This clone was counted only a few times. The J gene is TRBJ2-1, the V gene TRBV6-5; D call uncertain. The CDR3 runs to 13 residues. Germline V gene sequence: CDR1 MNHEY, CDR2 SVGAGI. The V gene lost 5 bases and the J gene lost 8 bases, with 13 bases spanning the gap. This CDR3 is CASSPISWDEQFF. In DNA form, the CDR3 reads TGTGCCAGCAGTCCGATATCTTGGGATGAGCAGTTCTTC.

The V and J genes are TRBV30 and TRBJ2-7; D is ambiguous. CDR3 length: 11 amino acids. Per germline, CDR1 GTSNPN and CDR2 SVGIG (reference sequence). V gave up 5 bases and J gave up 0 bases, with 5 bases separating them. The CDR3 DNA reads TGTGCCTGGGCGGACTCCTACGAGCAGTACTTC. It encodes CAWADSYEQYF.

This clone was counted once. The gene calls are TRBV7-9 and TRBJ2-7; 9 bases are a match to TRBD1. With 5 bases clipped from V and 3 bases from J, the junction kept 5 bases outside the gene matches. The germline V gene encodes CDR1 SEHNR and CDR2 FQNEAQ (reference sequence). The CDR3 covers 14 residues. Here the CDR3 reads CASSRRDRVYEQYF. CDR3 nucleotides: TGTGCCAGCAGCCGCCGGGACAGGGTCTACGAGCAGTACTTC.

This chain links TRBV12-3 or TRBV12-4 with TRBJ1-1; 7 bases are a match to TRBD1. J lost 10 bases, V lost 2 bases, and 7 bases had no gene match. The CDR3 is 13 amino acids. CDR3 nucleotide sequence: TGTGCCAGCAGTTTAACAGGGGACCTAGGAGCTTTCTTT. Translated, it gives CASSLTGDLGAFF.

This chain joins TRBV6-5 and TRBJ2-3, with D possibly being TRBD2 (5 bases). This CDR3 has 14 amino acids. V was cut by 5 bases and J by 9 bases, with 18 bases left in between. Germline V gene data show CDR1 as MNHEY and CDR2 as SVGAGI. CDR3 nucleotide sequence: TGTGCCAGCAGTCCCCAGACTACACTATCAACGCAGTATTTT. Amino acids: CASSPQTTLSTQYF.

The chain recombines TRBV6-4 with TRBJ1-6; TRBD1 matches at 11 bases. The length of the CDR3 is 12 residues. Trimming cost V 8 bases and J 11 bases; bases outside gene matches: 2. Germline-derived CDR1 and CDR2 are MRHNA and SNTAGT. The CDR3 is CASGTGGPPLHF. For the CDR3, the DNA is TGTGCCAGCGGGACAGGGGGGCCACCCCTCCACTTT.

The rearrangement uses TRBV19 and TRBJ1-1; D call uncertain. The CDR3 contains 12 residues. V was pared by 7 bases and J by 0 bases, with 6 bases between. Germline V gene lookup returns CDR1 LNHDA and CDR2 SQIVND (reference sequence). CDR3 region: CASNGVNTEAFF. The CDR3 nucleotides are TGTGCCAGTAATGGGGTGAACACTGAAGCTTTCTTT.

This chain uses TRBV19 with TRBJ1-1; 7 positions agree with TRBD1. Germline V gene data show CDR1 as LNHDA and CDR2 as SQIVND (reference sequence). V was pared by 8 bases and J by 4 bases, with 13 bases of the junction left unmatched. This CDR3 region has 15 residues. CDR3 region: CASAELTGSVTEAFF. The CDR3 DNA sequence: TGTGCCAGTGCCGAACTGACAGGGTCTGTCACTGAAGCTTTCTTT.